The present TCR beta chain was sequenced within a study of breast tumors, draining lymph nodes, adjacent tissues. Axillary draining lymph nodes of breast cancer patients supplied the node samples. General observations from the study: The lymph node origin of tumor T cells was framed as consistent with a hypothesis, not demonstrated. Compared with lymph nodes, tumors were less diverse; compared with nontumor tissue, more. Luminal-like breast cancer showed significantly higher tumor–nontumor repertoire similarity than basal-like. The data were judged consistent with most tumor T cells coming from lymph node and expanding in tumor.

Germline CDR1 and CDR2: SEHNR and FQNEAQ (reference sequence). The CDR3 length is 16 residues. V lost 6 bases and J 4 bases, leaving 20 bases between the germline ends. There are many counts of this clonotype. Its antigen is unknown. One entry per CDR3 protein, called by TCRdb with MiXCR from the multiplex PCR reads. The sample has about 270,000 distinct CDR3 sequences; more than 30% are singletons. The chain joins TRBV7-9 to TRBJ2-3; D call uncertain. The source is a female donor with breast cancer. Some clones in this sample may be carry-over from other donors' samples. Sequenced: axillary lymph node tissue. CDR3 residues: CASRRAAAHGADTQYF. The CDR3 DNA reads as TGTGCCAGCAGAAGGGCGGCAGCGCATGGGGCAGATACGCAGTATTTT.